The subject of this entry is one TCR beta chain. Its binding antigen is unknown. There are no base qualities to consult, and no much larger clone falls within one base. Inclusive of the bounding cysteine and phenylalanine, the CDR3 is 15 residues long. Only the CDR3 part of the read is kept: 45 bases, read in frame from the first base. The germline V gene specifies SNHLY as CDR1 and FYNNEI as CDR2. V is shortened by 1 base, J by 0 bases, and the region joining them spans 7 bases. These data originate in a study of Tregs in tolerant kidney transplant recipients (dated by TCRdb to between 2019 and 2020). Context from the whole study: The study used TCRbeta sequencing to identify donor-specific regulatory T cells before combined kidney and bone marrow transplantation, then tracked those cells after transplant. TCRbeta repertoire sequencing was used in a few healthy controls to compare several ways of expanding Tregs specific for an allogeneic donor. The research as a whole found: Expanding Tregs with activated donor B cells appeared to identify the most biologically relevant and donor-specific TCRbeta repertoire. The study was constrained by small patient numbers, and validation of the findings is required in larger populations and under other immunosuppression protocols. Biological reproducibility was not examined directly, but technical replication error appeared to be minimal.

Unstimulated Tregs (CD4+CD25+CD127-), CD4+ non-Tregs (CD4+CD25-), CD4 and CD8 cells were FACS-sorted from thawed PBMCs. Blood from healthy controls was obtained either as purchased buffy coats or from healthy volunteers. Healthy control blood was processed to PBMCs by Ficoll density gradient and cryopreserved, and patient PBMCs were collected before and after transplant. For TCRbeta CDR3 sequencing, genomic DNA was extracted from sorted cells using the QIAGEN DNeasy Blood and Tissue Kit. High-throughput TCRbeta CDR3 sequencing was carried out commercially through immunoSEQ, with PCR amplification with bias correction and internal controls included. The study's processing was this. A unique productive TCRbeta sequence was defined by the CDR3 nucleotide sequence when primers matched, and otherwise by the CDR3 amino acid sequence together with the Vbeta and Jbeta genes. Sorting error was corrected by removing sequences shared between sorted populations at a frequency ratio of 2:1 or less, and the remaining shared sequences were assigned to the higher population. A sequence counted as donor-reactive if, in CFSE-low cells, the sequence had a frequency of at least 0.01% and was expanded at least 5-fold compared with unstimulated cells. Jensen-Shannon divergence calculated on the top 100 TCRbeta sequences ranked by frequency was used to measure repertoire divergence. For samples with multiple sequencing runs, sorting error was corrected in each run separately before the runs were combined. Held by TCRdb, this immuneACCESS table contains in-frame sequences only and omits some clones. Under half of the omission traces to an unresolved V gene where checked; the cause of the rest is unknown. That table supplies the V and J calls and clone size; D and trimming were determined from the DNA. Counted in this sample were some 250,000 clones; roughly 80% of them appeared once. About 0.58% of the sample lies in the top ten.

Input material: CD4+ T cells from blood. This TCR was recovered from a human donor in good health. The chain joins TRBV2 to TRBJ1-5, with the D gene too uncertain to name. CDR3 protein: CASSEGRYSNQPQHF. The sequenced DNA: TGTGCCAGCAGTGAAGGCAGATATAGCAATCAGCCCCAGCATTTT.